Shown below are 2 T cell receptor beta chains from a single sample sequenced in a study of T cells in Graves' hyperthyroidism and ophthalmopathy (dated 2019 in TCRdb). Libraries were prepared through multiplex PCR. The sequencing machine was an Illumina HiSeq 2000. TCR beta CDR3 regions were amplified from RNA transcripts. The first round of RT-PCR for the TCR CDR3 was performed with the HTBI primer set and the Qiagen OneStep RT-PCR kit. TCRdb's own reprocessing of the public reads used fastp at Q25 and MiXCR and kept productive beta chains. A single entry per CDR3 protein holds the most common genes and DNA from its merged rows. The sample table contains just under 750,000 distinct CDR3 sequences; only one count was recorded for under 45% of them. The ten largest clones add up to roughly 30% of the sample. Sequencing was carried out using blood. These receptors originate from a woman aged 40 to 55 with Graves' hyperthyroidism.

The chain has TRBV5-1 and TRBJ2-7, with 9 bases that match TRBD1. CDR3 length equals 14 residues. V lost 4 bases to trimming and J lost 3 bases; unmatched junction nucleotides: 5. Germline V CDR1 and CDR2: SGHRS, YFSETQ. This chain's CDR3 is CASSPEGQGYEQYF. CDR3 nucleotides: TGCGCCAGCAGCCCGGAGGGACAGGGCTACGAGCAGTACTTC.

This clonotype was seen more than once but under ten times. The genes are TRBV5-8 and TRBJ1-5, with D perhaps matching TRBD1 (5 bases). V lost 3 bases, J lost 11 bases, and 18 bases lay in between. This CDR3 comprises 14 residues. From germline, CDR1 is SGHTS and CDR2 YDEGEE. The CDR3 DNA follows: TGTGCCAGCAGCTCCATGGACACCCCGGGGGCCCAGCATTTT. This encodes CASSSMDTPGAQHF.